The entry below gives a single T cell receptor beta chain sequence along with its context. These data belong to a study of blood T cell repertoires in COVID-19. Study-level information: Spain, Italy and the United States supplied samples that represented acute and convalescent COVID-19. T cells, B-cell-depleted T cells, or PBMCs provided the cDNA or gDNA that served as material.

CDR3 length: 16 amino acids. CDR1 is WNHNN and CDR2 is SYGVQD in the germline V gene (reference sequence). Trimming cost V 5 bases and J 3 bases; bases outside gene matches: 9. The data were produced by immunoSEQ multiplex PCR, yet TCRdb's version contains in-frame clones alone and is incomplete. The data contain a few hundred thousand clones, more than 80% of them singletons. Participants came from 24 US areas, aged roughly 18 to 89 years. Participant-given clinical history determined each cohort assignment. V is TRBV10-1 and J is TRBJ1-3; 8 nucleotides agree with TRBD1. Sequenced input: PBMCs or T cells enriched from blood (not recorded which). This sequence originates from a man younger than 45 who had recovered from COVID-19. CDR3 nucleotide sequence: TGCGCCAGCAGTCAACCCCGGGACAGGCATGGAAACACCATATATTTT. It is translated as CASSQPRDRHGNTIYF.